These T cell receptor beta chains were read from a single sample in a study of regulatory T cells in long-lasting Graves disease. TCRdb called the multiplex PCR reads again in MiXCR, with one record for every CDR3 protein. Of approximately 540,000 distinct CDR3 sequences listed, around 13% are singletons. The same specimen was also included in a second study, on T cells in Graves' hyperthyroidism and ophthalmopathy.

Sequenced here: peripheral blood mononuclear cells (PBMCs), sampled at new diagnosis, from a patient treated with antithyroid drugs. The receptor source for this set is a woman aged 25 to 45 with Graves disease. The CDR3 runs from the conserved cysteine through the conserved F or W. A D gene is named only where the DNA matches it firmly. Clone size is given for some rows only: seen once, a few or many times, or a class if the clone is expanded.

J gene,clone size,V gene,D gene,CDR3 protein,CDR3 DNA
TRBJ1-2,-,TRBV12-3/TRBV12-4,TRBD1,CASRNRGSYGYTF,TGTGCCAGCAGAAACAGGGGGAGCTATGGCTACACCTTC
TRBJ2-5,many,TRBV4-1,TRBD2,CASSQVTSGSRETQYF,TGCGCCAGCAGCCAAGTAACTAGCGGGTCCCGAGAGACCCAGTACTTC
TRBJ1-5,many,TRBV19,-,CASNPTGNQPQHF,TGTGCCAGTAATCCGACAGGCAATCAGCCCCAGCATTTT
TRBJ1-5,many,TRBV7-2,-,CASSLRAAYSNQPQHF,TGTGCCAGCAGCTTAAGGGCAGCCTATAGCAATCAGCCCCAGCATTTT
TRBJ2-1,many,TRBV9,TRBD1,CASSPGTASYNEQFF,TGTGCCAGCAGCCCCGGGACAGCCTCCTACAATGAGCAGTTCTTC
TRBJ2-7,many,TRBV19,TRBD2,CASRVTSGRGEQYF,TGTGCCAGTAGAGTGACTAGCGGGAGAGGTGAGCAGTACTTC
TRBJ2-1,many,TRBV2,-,CASSDGGSSHNEQFF,TGTGCCAGCAGTGATGGGGGGAGCAGCCACAATGAGCAGTTCTTC
TRBJ2-5,many,TRBV7-2,-,CASSRTAERQETQYF,TGTGCCAGCAGCCGTACGGCGGAGCGGCAAGAGACCCAGTACTTC
TRBJ1-1,few,TRBV4-3,-,CASSQDDLSRKAFF,TGCGCCAGCAGCCAAGATGACCTTAGCAGGAAAGCTTTCTTT
TRBJ2-1,many,TRBV9,TRBD2,CASSDNPGSGSNEQFF,TGTGCCAGCAGTGACAACCCCGGGAGCGGGAGCAATGAGCAGTTCTTC
TRBJ2-7,many,TRBV6-2/TRBV6-3,TRBD1,CASIRQGSYEQYF,TGTGCCAGCATTCGACAGGGCTCCTACGAGCAGTACTTC
TRBJ2-6,many,TRBV12-3/TRBV12-4,-,CASSLARQAGANVLTF,TGTGCCAGCAGTTTAGCGAGGCAGGCCGGGGCCAACGTCCTGACTTTC
TRBJ2-5,many,TRBV6-1,TRBD2,CASREGLADQETQYF,TGTGCCAGCAGGGAGGGACTAGCGGACCAAGAGACCCAGTACTTC
TRBJ1-3,many,TRBV19,-,CASSAARSSGNTIYF,TGTGCCAGTAGTGCAGCCAGGTCCTCTGGAAACACCATATATTTT
TRBJ1-1,-,TRBV7-9,-,CASRSQVDTEAFF,TGTGCCAGCAGGTCACAGGTTGACACTGAAGCTTTCTTT
TRBJ1-1,many,TRBV6-5,-,CASSYGVGTEAFF,TGTGCCAGCAGTTACGGGGTAGGCACTGAAGCTTTCTTT
TRBJ1-2,many,TRBV19,-,CASSIEIQGGGYTF,TGTGCCAGTAGTATCGAGATCCAGGGAGGTGGCTACACCTTC
TRBJ1-2,-,TRBV19,TRBD1,CASSIDPTGFEGYTF,TGTGCCAGTAGTATAGACCCGACAGGGTTCGAGGGCTACACCTTC
TRBJ2-7,-,TRBV19,-,CASSGAAREQYF,TGTGCCTCGTCAGGGGCGGCGCGCGAGCAGTACTTC
TRBJ2-1,many,TRBV7-2,TRBD2,CASASGSYNEQFF,TGTGCCAGCGCTAGCGGTTCCTACAATGAGCAGTTCTTC
TRBJ2-2,few,TRBV3-1,-,CASSLGRMGSGGELFF,TGTGCCAGCAGCCTGGGGCGCATGGGGAGTGGCGGGGAGCTGTTTTTT
TRBJ2-7,many,TRBV11-1,-,CASSTLGSSSYEQYF,TGTGCCAGCAGCACCCTTGGAAGTAGCTCCTACGAGCAGTACTTC
TRBJ2-4,few,TRBV7-9,TRBD1,CASSSDQDRVYF,TGTGCCAGCAGTTCCGATCAGGACAGGGTGTACTTC
TRBJ1-2,many,TRBV7-2,TRBD1,CASNPWTGGYGYTF,TGTGCCAGCAATCCCTGGACAGGGGGCTATGGCTACACCTTC